Sequencing of this TCR beta chain was carried out in a study of OX40 agonist ivuxolimab in advanced cancers. Study-level points and caveats: Clonal expansion was seen in CD4+ and CD8+ blood T cells by week 6 at 0.1 to 3.0 mg/kg.

Cycle 7 day 1, cycle 4 day 1, and baseline were the timepoints at which blood was sampled. As regards this clone: Its antigen is as yet unknown.

The germline V gene has CDR1 MNHEY and CDR2 SVGAGI. V lost 2 bases to trimming and J lost 9 bases, with 8 bases between them. The CDR3 consists of 12 residues. Assay: immunoSEQ multiplex PCR; the TCRdb copy retains only in-frame clones and omits some. The sample lists under 75,000 clones, 70% to 90% occurring once. The chain links TRBV6-5 to TRBJ2-1; D is possibly TRBD2 (5 bases). The sequencing used CD4+ or CD8+ T cells sorted from blood, collected in a trial of the OX40 agonist ivuxolimab. This clonotype was obtained from an adult with an advanced solid tumor such as melanoma, head and neck, liver or kidney cancer. The CDR3 sequence: CASSYVRVEQFF. CDR3 bases: TGTGCCAGCAGTTACGTGAGGGTTGAGCAGTTCTTC.